This T cell receptor beta chain was recovered during a study of blood T cells in healthy people across ages. Together with a sample-barcoded 5' primer, a J-beta primer mix was included in a second PCR lasting about 7 to 11 cycles. Each CDR3 protein is one row after TCRdb ran MiXCR on the 5' RACE reads. Of about 1.6 million distinct CDR3 sequences listed, about 32% are singletons. V dropped 2 bases and J dropped 3 bases, with 7 bases sitting between them. There are 12 residues in the CDR3. Germline V gene lookup returns CDR1 DFQATT and CDR2 SNEGSKA (reference sequence). The sequenced material came from blood. J is TRBJ2-5 and V is TRBV20-1; D gene ambiguous. This clonotype was obtained from a woman aged 25 to 39 in good health. Here the CDR3 reads CSARLVKETQYF. DNA of the CDR3: TGCAGTGCTAGACTAGTAAAAGAGACCCAGTACTTC.